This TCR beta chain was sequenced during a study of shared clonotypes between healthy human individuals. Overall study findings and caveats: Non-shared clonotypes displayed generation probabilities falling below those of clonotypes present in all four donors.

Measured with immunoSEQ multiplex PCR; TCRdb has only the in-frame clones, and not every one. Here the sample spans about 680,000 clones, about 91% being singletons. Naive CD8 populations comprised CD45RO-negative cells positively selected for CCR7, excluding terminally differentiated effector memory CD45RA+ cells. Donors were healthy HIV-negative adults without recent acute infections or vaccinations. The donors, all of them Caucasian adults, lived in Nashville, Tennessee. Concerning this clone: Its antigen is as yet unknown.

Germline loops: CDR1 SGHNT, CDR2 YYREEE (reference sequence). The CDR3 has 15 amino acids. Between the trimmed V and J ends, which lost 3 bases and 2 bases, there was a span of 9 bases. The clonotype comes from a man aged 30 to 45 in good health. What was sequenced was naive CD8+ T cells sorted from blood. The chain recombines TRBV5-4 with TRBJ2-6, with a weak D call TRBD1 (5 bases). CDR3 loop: CASSSSGTGANVLTF. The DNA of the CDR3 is TGTGCCAGCAGCTCTTCAGGGACTGGGGCCAACGTCCTGACTTTC.